Included here is one T cell receptor (beta chain) sequence, with context. What this receptor recognizes is not known. No much larger clonotype is one base removed from it; base qualities were not supplied. There are 13 amino acids in the CDR3, from cysteine to phenylalanine inclusive. The DNA shown is the 39-base CDR3, in frame from base 1. Taken from the germline V gene, the CDR1 and CDR2 loops are MNHGY and SVAAGI. Germline trimming amounts to 5 bases on V and 2 bases on J, with 2 as the count of junction bases outside the gene matches. Selection of patients required sufficient residual fresh-frozen tumor tissue and over two years of available survival data. Molecular status otherwise varied across the glioblastoma patients, but none of them carried an isocitrate dehydrogenase mutation. PBMC were collected before vaccination, two weeks after the third vaccination, and at tumor progression when it occurred. The Qiagen DNeasy Blood extraction Kit was used for extraction of genomic DNA.

These data are taken from a study of glioma-infiltrating T cells after dendritic cell vaccination (dated by TCRdb to 2016 to 2017). About the full investigation: A cohort of 15 or so glioblastoma patients from Phase I and II dendritic cell vaccination trials was included, of whom 9 were newly diagnosed and 6 had recurrent disease. Patients received autologous tumor lysate-pulsed dendritic cell vaccination between the early 2000s and the early 2010s. The vaccine consisted of monocyte-derived dendritic cells cultured approximately seven days with IL-4 and GM-CSF, then pulsed overnight with autologous tumor lysate. Each patient got three intradermal injections of the dendritic cell vaccine, spaced at biweekly intervals, in the arm below the axilla. In glioblastoma patients vaccinated with dendritic cells, deep sequencing of TCR beta CDR3 regions served to measure tumor-infiltrating lymphocyte content and to compare repertoires between tumor and blood. Survival after dendritic cell vaccination was correlated with TCR sequencing metrics, such as TIL content and the overlap between tumor and blood repertoires. The paper as a whole reports these results and caveats: The response model built on TCR overlap across three groups was characterized as speculative, with prospective validation still needed. After dendritic cell vaccination, a higher estimated pretreatment TIL content predicted longer time to progression and overall survival. The cohort was small and heterogeneous, with few patients having full blood and tumor sets and even fewer initial-recurrent tumor pairs. No direct relationship between TCR clonality and survival was found, suggesting a diverse polyclonal response may matter.

The immunoSEQ assay amplified TCRB CDR3 regions from 1.5 to 2.5 micrograms of genomic DNA, or from all available DNA when less than that amount was available. Multiplex PCR used 60 forward primers for TCR V beta segments and 13 reverse primers for J beta segments. To estimate the number of reads per starting template, synthetic control templates were added to each sample at limiting dilution. The Illumina HiSeq System generated sequencing reads of 87 bp. The paper's processing steps were these. To remove PCR and sequencing errors, closely related sequences were merged with a nearest neighbor algorithm. TCR overlap was measured as the percentage of unique tumor TCR beta sequences also present in the same patient's peripheral blood. TCRdb limited this immuneACCESS table to in-frame rearrangements with V and J called. A share of clones is missing; checked studies link under half to unresolved V genes, and the rest is unexplained. V and J calls and clone size are given by that table; D and trimming were obtained from the DNA. The sample contains just over 95,000 clones, 79% of them found a single time. The ten largest make up around 5.9% of the sample.

The sequence is built from TRBV6-9 and TRBJ2-7, with TRBD1 identical over 8 junction bases. The TCR sequence derives from a human donor with glioblastoma. Material: blood, obtained before dendritic cell vaccination. CDR3 protein: CASSGQGPYEQYF. The nucleotide sequence is given as TGTGCCAGCAGTGGACAGGGTCCCTACGAGCAGTACTTC.